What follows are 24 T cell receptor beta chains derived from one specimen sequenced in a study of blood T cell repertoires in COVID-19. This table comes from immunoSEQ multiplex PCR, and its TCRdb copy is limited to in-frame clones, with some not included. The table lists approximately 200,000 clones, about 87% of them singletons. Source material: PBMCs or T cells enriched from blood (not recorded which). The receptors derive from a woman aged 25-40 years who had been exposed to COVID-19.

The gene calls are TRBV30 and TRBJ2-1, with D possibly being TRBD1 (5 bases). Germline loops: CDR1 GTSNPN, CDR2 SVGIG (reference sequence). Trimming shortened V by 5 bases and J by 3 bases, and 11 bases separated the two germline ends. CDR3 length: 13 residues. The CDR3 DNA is TGTGCCTGGGGTCAGGGCTTCTACAATGAGCAGTTCTTC. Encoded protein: CAWGQGFYNEQFF.

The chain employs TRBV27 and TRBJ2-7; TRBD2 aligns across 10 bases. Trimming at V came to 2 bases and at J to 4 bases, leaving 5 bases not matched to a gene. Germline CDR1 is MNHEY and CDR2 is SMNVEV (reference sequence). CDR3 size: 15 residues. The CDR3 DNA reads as TGTGCCAGCAGTTTACGGCTAGCGGGAGTTTACGAGCAGTACTTC. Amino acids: CASSLRLAGVYEQYF.

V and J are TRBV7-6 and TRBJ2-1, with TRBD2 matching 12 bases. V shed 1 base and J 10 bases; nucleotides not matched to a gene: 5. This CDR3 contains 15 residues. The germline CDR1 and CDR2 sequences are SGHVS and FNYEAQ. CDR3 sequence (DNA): TGTGCCAGCAGCTTAGGACTAGCGGGAGCTAGGGAGCAGTTCTTC. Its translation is CASSLGLAGAREQFF.

The DNA of the CDR3 is TGCGCCAGCAGCTTGGAGGAGGGCCAGCCCCAGCATTTT. It yields the protein CASSLEEGQPQHF. The genes are TRBV5-1 and TRBJ1-5; no clear D. Trimming left V 0 bases short and J 7 bases short, with 8 bases between. The CDR3 totals 13 residues. Germline values: CDR1 SGHRS, CDR2 YFSETQ.

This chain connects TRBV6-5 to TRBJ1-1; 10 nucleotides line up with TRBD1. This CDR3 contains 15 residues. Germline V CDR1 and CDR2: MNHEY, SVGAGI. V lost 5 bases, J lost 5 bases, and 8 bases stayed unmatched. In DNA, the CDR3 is TGTGCCAGCAGTCCGCGACAGGGGGCTAAGACTGAAGCTTTCTTT. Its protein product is CASSPRQGAKTEAFF.

The CDR3 is CASSPGVMNTEAFF. In nucleotides, the CDR3 is TGTGCCAGCAGTCCGGGGGTGATGAACACTGAAGCTTTCTTT. The chain is built from TRBV28 and TRBJ1-1; perhaps TRBD1 as D (5 bases). Looked up from germline, CDR1 is MDHEN and CDR2 is SYDVKM. The ends were cut back, 5 bases at V and 0 bases at J, with 10 bases in the middle. This CDR3 comprises 14 residues.

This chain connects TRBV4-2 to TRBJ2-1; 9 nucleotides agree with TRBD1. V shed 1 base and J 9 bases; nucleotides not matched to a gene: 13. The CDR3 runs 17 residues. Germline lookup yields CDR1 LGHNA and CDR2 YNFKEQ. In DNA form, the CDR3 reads TGTGCCAGCAGCCAAGTTATTAACCGGGACAGGGAATTTGAGCAGTTCTTC. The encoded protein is CASSQVINRDREFEQFF.

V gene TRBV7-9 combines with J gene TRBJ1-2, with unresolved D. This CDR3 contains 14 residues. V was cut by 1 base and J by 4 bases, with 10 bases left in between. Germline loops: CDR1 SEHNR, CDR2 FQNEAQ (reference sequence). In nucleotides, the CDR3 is TGTGCCAGCAGCTTAGGACCGGAGGTCTATGGCTACACCTTC. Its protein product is CASSLGPEVYGYTF.

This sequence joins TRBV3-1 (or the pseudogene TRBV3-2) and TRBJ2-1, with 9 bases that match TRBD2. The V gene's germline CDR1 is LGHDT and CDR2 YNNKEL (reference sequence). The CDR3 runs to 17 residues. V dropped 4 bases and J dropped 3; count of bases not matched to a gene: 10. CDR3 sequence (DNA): TGTGCCAGCAGCCCCCGGAGTAGGACTAGCGTCTACAATGAGCAGTTCTTC. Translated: CASSPRSRTSVYNEQFF.

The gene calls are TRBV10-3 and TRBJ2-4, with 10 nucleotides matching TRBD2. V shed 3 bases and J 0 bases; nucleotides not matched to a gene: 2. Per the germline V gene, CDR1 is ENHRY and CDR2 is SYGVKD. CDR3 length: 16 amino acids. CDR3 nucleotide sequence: TGTGCCATCAGTGATGGACTAGCGGTAGCCAAAAACATTCAGTACTTC. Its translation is CAISDGLAVAKNIQYF.

The CDR3 spells CAISEPERRSYEQYF. CDR3 DNA sequence: TGTGCCATCAGTGAGCCAGAGCGGAGGAGCTACGAGCAGTACTTC. The chain couples TRBV10-3 to TRBJ2-7; D is perhaps TRBD2 (5 bases). The germline V gene has CDR1 ENHRY and CDR2 SYGVKD. The V and J ends lost 2 bases and 3 bases respectively, with 14 bases between them. The CDR3 extends over 15 amino acids.

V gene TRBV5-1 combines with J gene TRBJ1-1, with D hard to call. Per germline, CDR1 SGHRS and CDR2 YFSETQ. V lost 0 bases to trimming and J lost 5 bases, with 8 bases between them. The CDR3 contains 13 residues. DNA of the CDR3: TGCGCCAGCAGCTTGGTCGGGGTAACTGAAGCTTTCTTT. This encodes CASSLVGVTEAFF.

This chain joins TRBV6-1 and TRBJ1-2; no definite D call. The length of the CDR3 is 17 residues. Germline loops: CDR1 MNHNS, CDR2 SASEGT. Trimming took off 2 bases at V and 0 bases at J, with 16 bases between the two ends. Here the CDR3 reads CASSETPLRVANYGYTF. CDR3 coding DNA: TGTGCCAGCAGTGAAACCCCTCTACGGGTAGCTAACTATGGCTACACCTTC.

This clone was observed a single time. This chain's CDR3 is CASSFRTGANEKLFF. In nucleotides, the CDR3 is TGTGCCAGCAGTTTTCGGACAGGGGCTAATGAAAAACTGTTTTTT. The chain is built from TRBV28 and TRBJ1-4; 9 bases map to TRBD1. Germline V lookup: CDR1 MDHEN, CDR2 SYDVKM. V trimming: 3 bases; J trimming: 3 bases; junction bases outside the gene matches: 2. The CDR3 sequence is 15 residues long. Supplemented by reference TRBV28 and TRBJ1-4, the full variable domain reads DVKVTQSSRYLVKRTGEKVFLECVQDMDHENMFWYRQDPGLGLRLIYFSYDVKMKEKGDIPEGYSVSREKKERFSLILESASTNQTSMYLCASSFRTGANEKLFFGSGTQLSVL.

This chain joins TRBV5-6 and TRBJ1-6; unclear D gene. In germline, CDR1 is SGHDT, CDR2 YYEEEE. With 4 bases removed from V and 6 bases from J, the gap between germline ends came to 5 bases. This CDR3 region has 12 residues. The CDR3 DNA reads TGTGCCAGCAGCCTCCTTAATTCACCCCTCCACTTT. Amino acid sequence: CASSLLNSPLHF.

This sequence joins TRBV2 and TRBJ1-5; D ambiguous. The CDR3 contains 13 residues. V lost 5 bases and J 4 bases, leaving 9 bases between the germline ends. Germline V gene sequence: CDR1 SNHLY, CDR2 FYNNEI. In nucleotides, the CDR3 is TGTGCCAGCAGTAGAGGGTGGAATCAGCCCCAGCATTTT. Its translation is CASSRGWNQPQHF.

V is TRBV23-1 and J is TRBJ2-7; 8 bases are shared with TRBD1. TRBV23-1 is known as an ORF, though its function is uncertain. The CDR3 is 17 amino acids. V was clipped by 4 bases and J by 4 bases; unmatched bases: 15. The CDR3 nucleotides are TGCGCCAGCAGTCCAAATCCTGACAGGGGAGCCTCGTACGAGCAGTACTTC. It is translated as CASSPNPDRGASYEQYF.

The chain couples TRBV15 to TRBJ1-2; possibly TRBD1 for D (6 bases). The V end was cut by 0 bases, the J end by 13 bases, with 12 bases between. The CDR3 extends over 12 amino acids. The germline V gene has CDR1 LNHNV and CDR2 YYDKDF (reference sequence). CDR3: CATSRDEGEVTF. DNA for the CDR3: TGTGCCACCAGCAGAGATGAGGGGGAAGTCACCTTC. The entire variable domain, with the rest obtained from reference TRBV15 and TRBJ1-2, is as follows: DAMVIQNPRYQVTQFGKPVTLSCSQTLNHNVMYWYQQKSSQAPKLLFHYYDKDFNNEADTPDNFQSRRPNTSFCFLDIRSPGLGDTAMYLCATSRDEGEVTFGSGTRLTVV.

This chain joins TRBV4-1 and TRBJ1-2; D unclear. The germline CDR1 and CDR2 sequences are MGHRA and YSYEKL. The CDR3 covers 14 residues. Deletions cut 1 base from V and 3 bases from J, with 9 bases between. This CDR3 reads CASSQGATDYGYTF. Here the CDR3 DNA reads TGCGCCAGCAGCCAAGGGGCGACGGACTATGGCTACACCTTC.

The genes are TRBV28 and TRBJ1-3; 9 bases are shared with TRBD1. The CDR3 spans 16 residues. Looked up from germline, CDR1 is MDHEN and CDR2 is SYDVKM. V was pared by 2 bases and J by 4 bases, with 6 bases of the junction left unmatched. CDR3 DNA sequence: TGTGCCAGCAGTTTACTGAGGACAGGGGCGGGAAACACCATATATTTT. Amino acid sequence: CASSLLRTGAGNTIYF. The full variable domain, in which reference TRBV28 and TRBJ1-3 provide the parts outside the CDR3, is DVKVTQSSRYLVKRTGEKVFLECVQDMDHENMFWYRQDPGLGLRLIYFSYDVKMKEKGDIPEGYSVSREKKERFSLILESASTNQTSMYLCASSLLRTGAGNTIYFGEGSWLTVV.

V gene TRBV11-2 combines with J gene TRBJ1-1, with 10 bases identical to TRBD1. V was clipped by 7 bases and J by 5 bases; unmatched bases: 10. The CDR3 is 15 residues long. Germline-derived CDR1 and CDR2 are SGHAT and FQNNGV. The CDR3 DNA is TGTGCCAGCAAAAAAGAACGGGACAGGGGTACTGAAGCTTTCTTT. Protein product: CASKKERDRGTEAFF.

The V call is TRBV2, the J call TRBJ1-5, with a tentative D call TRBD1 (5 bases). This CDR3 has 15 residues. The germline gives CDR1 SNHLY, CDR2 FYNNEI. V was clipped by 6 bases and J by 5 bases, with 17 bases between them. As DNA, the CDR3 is TGTGCCAGCAGAGGCAGGGTGACCAACCATCAGCCCCAGCATTTT. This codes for CASRGRVTNHQPQHF. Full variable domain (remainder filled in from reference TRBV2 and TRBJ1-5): EPEVTQTPSHQVTQMGQEVILRCVPISNHLYFYWYRQILGQKVEFLVSFYNNEISEKSEIFDDQFSVERPDGSNFTLKIRSTKLEDSAMYFCASRGRVTNHQPQHFGDGTRLSIL.

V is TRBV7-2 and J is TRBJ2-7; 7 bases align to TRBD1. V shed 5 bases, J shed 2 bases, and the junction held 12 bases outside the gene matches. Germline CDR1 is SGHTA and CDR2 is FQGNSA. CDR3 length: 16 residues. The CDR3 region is CASSTVTGVGTYEQYF. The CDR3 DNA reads TGTGCCAGCAGCACCGTAACAGGGGTTGGGACCTACGAGCAGTACTTC.

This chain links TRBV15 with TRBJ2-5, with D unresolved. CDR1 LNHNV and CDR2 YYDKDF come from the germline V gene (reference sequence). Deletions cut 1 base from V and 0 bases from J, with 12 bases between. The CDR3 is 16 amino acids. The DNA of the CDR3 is TGTGCCACCAGCAGAGGAGCAAGAACGTACCAAGAGACCCAGTACTTC. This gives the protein CATSRGARTYQETQYF.